Listed here are 17 T cell receptor beta chains from one sample, sequenced in a study of OX40 agonist ivuxolimab in advanced cancers. Assay: immunoSEQ multiplex PCR; the TCRdb copy retains only in-frame clones and omits some. The sample holds 130,000 or so clones, 93% seen once. The sample in question was CD4+ or CD8+ T cells sorted from blood, obtained in a trial of the OX40 agonist ivuxolimab. These receptor sequences come from an adult with an advanced solid tumor such as melanoma, head and neck, liver or kidney cancer.

The rearrangement uses TRBV6-6 and TRBJ1-1; D gene uncertain. V gave up 2 bases and J gave up 1 base, with 11 bases separating them. Germline V gene sequence: CDR1 MNHNY, CDR2 SVGAGI (reference sequence). This CDR3 is 15 amino acids long. The CDR3 reads CASSYPPVSNTEAFF. The CDR3 DNA reads TGTGCCAGCAGTTACCCCCCTGTCTCGAACACTGAAGCTTTCTTT.

The genes are TRBV7-6 and TRBJ2-3; 8 bases map to TRBD2. Germline V gene data show CDR1 as SGHVS and CDR2 as FNYEAQ. The V segment lost 2 bases and the J segment 1 base; nucleotides outside the gene matches: 8. CDR3 size: 17 residues. The DNA of the CDR3 is TGTGCCAGCAGCTTAACACCCGGGGGGGCCCGCACAGATACGCAGTATTTT. Its protein product is CASSLTPGGARTDTQYF.

The genes are TRBV7-9 and TRBJ2-3; D call uncertain. Deletions cut 3 bases from V and 2 bases from J, with 6 bases between. The germline CDR1 and CDR2 sequences are SEHNR and FQNEAQ (reference sequence). CDR3 length: 13 amino acids. The CDR3 DNA reads TGTGCCAGCAGCTTTTCCATCACAGATACGCAGTATTTT. It is translated as CASSFSITDTQYF.

The V and J genes are TRBV27 and TRBJ1-5; the D is unclear. This CDR3 spans 15 amino acids. V was cut by 5 bases and J by 0 bases, with 11 bases left in between. Germline-derived CDR1 and CDR2 are MNHEY and SMNVEV (reference sequence). CDR3 coding DNA: TGTGCCAGCAGTCTTACCCGGGGTAGCAATCAGCCCCAGCATTTT. It encodes CASSLTRGSNQPQHF.

This clone was counted only a few times. The chain couples TRBV15 to TRBJ1-2; D gene ambiguous. CDR1 and CDR2 (germline): LNHNV, YYDKDF (reference sequence). Between the trimmed V and J ends, which lost 1 base and 4 bases, there was a span of 7 bases. CDR3 length: 13 residues. The CDR3 DNA follows: TGTGCCACCAGCAGAGGGGCAGCCTATGGCTACACCTTC. It translates to CATSRGAAYGYTF.

V gene TRBV11-2 combines with J gene TRBJ2-7; 8 bases agree with TRBD1. The V gene end was trimmed by 1 base and the J gene end by 2 bases; junction bases not matched to a gene: 7. CDR1 and CDR2 (germline): SGHAT, FQNNGV. The CDR3 has 16 residues. In DNA form, the CDR3 reads TGTGCCAGCAGCTTAGGAGCCCAGGGGGCTGCCTACGAGCAGTACTTC. It is translated as CASSLGAQGAAYEQYF.

The chain has TRBV7-7 and TRBJ2-2, with D possibly called TRBD1 or TRBD2 (5 bases each). Germline V gene data show CDR1 as SSHAT and CDR2 as FNYEAQ (reference sequence). The CDR3 loop spans 16 amino acids. Between the trimmed V and J ends, which lost 1 base and 1 base, there was a span of 10 bases. The CDR3 DNA reads TGTGCCAGCAGCTTAGGTTGGGACGGGAACACCGGGGAGCTGTTTTTT. This codes for CASSLGWDGNTGELFF.

The chain links TRBV15 to TRBJ2-5, with D unclear. This CDR3 has 13 residues. Germline CDR1 is LNHNV and CDR2 is YYDKDF (reference sequence). The V end was cut by 0 bases, the J end by 5 bases, with 7 bases between. As DNA, the CDR3 is TGTGCCACCAGCAGAGAACCAAGGGAGACCCAGTACTTC. This sequence encodes CATSREPRETQYF. The full variable domain, in which reference TRBV15 and TRBJ2-5 provide the parts outside the CDR3, is DAMVIQNPRYQVTQFGKPVTLSCSQTLNHNVMYWYQQKSSQAPKLLFHYYDKDFNNEADTPDNFQSRRPNTSFCFLDIRSPGLGDTAMYLCATSREPRETQYFGPGTRLLVL.

The V and J genes are TRBV5-4 and TRBJ1-2; D remains unclear. Trimming shortened V by 0 bases and J by 6 bases, and 9 bases separated the two germline ends. Germline values: CDR1 SGHNT, CDR2 YYREEE (reference sequence). The CDR3 is 13 residues long. CDR3 nucleotide sequence: TGTGCCAGCAGCTTGGGGGTAATTGATGGCTACACCTTC. Amino acid sequence: CASSLGVIDGYTF.

The chain uses TRBV5-4 and TRBJ2-1, with 9 positions matching TRBD2. This CDR3 is 14 amino acids long. V was clipped by 6 bases and J by 12 bases; unmatched bases: 13. The germline V gene encodes CDR1 SGHNT and CDR2 YYREEE (reference sequence). CDR3 amino acids: CASTLGGGAVRQFF. CDR3 nucleotides: TGTGCCAGCACCCTTGGCGGGGGGGCCGTTCGGCAGTTCTTC.

In this sample, this clone turned up once. V usage is TRBV6-5 and J usage is TRBJ2-1; 7 bases line up with TRBD2. Germline-derived CDR1 and CDR2 are MNHEY and SVGAGI. The CDR3 totals 13 residues. The ends lost 8 bases at V and 5 bases at J; junction bases unmatched: 6. The CDR3 region has the DNA TGTGCCAGCTGGACTAGTACTCACAATGAGCAGTTCTTC. It is translated as CASWTSTHNEQFF.

The chain's CDR3 is CASGILRTGNHEQYF. The CDR3 DNA is TGTGCCAGCGGAATTCTCCGGACAGGGAACCACGAGCAGTACTTC. V and J are TRBV28 and TRBJ2-7; 8 nucleotides line up with TRBD1. With 8 bases clipped from V and 5 bases from J, the junction kept 14 bases outside the gene matches. This CDR3 spans 15 amino acids. CDR1 is MDHEN and CDR2 is SYDVKM in the germline V gene.

The chain couples TRBV28 to TRBJ1-4; D remains unclear. Germline values: CDR1 MDHEN, CDR2 SYDVKM. The CDR3 extends over 14 amino acids. V was pared by 6 bases and J by 3 bases, with 11 bases between. The CDR3, as DNA: TGTGCCAGCAGGGCGGACGGACCTAATGAAAAACTGTTTTTT. Its protein product is CASRADGPNEKLFF.

This chain connects TRBV5-1 to TRBJ1-1; D not certain. The CDR3 sequence is 15 residues long. Germline loops: CDR1 SGHRS, CDR2 YFSETQ. Trimming shortened V by 0 bases and J by 0 bases, and 9 bases separated the two germline ends. The CDR3 nucleotides are TGCGCCAGCAGCTTGGATATGGTCTTGAACACTGAAGCTTTCTTT. Its protein product is CASSLDMVLNTEAFF.

This sequence joins TRBV29-1 and TRBJ2-1, with D maybe TRBD2 (5 bases). CDR1 and CDR2 (germline): SQVTM, ANQGSEA. V lost 4 bases and J lost 7, with 17 bases in between. The CDR3 loop spans 14 amino acids. CDR3 coding DNA: TGCAGCGTTGGGGTAAACGGGATAGTAAATGAGCAGTTCTTC. Protein product: CSVGVNGIVNEQFF.

The chain has TRBV6-1 and TRBJ1-3; TRBD1 agrees at 7 bases. Trimming removed 7 bases from V and 2 bases from J; junction bases left unmatched: 8. The length of the CDR3 is 15 residues. The germline gives CDR1 MNHNS, CDR2 SASEGT. The CDR3 region is CASNPLTGPGNTIYF. The CDR3, as DNA: TGTGCCAGCAACCCTTTGACAGGGCCTGGAAACACCATATATTTT.

The CDR3 sequence is CASGLPSGTGTDTQYF. The CDR3, as DNA: TGTGCTAGTGGCCTCCCCTCGGGGACGGGCACAGATACGCAGTATTTT. The chain is built from TRBV12-5 and TRBJ2-3, with D perhaps being TRBD1 or TRBD2 (5 bases each). V lost 6 bases, J lost 1 base, and 17 bases lay in between. Germline V gives CDR1 LGHNT, CDR2 FRNRAP. This CDR3 spans 16 amino acids.